Below, 2 T cell receptor beta chains from the same sample are listed, as sequenced in a study of OX40 agonist ivuxolimab in advanced cancers. Here immunoSEQ multiplex PCR was the method, and the copy in TCRdb shows in-frame clones only, minus some. The data hold fewer than 85,000 clones, with 85% to 90% observed a single time. The sequencing here drew on CD4+ or CD8+ T cells sorted from blood, taken in a trial of the OX40 agonist ivuxolimab. The source is an adult with an advanced solid tumor such as melanoma, head and neck, liver or kidney cancer.

The chain couples TRBV11-1 to TRBJ2-7; D remains unclear. Per the germline V gene, CDR1 is SGHAT and CDR2 is FQDESV (reference sequence). The CDR3 has 15 residues. Trimming shortened V by 1 base and J by 0 bases, and 10 bases separated the two germline ends. The CDR3 reads CASSLVGDFSYEQYF. CDR3 DNA sequence: TGTGCCAGCAGCTTAGTGGGTGACTTCTCCTACGAGCAGTACTTC.

J is TRBJ2-1 and V is TRBV6-6; D is uncertain. The germline gives CDR1 MNHNY, CDR2 SVGAGI (reference sequence). The V gene lost 6 bases and the J gene lost 7 bases, with 4 bases spanning the gap. The CDR3 is 10 amino acids. CDR3 sequence: CASRGNEQFF. CDR3 coding DNA: TGTGCCAGCAGGGGTAATGAGCAGTTCTTC.